This TCR beta chain was captured by sequencing in a study of response to subunit inactivated influenza vaccine. TCRdb reprocessed the RT-PCR reads via MiXCR and lists one record per CDR3 protein. The data show roughly 570,000 distinct CDR3 sequences, 14% seen once. In the case of this clonotype: What it binds is unknown.

CDR3 length: 15 residues. CDR1 and CDR2 from the germline V gene are MDHEN and SYDVKM. V was pared by 2 bases and J by 4 bases, with 14 bases between. Study findings and constraints: With each seasonal influenza vaccination, the authors suggested, few new T cells are recruited.

The chain uses TRBV28 and TRBJ1-1; tentatively, D is TRBD1 (6 bases). The sequence was collected from a man aged 50-59 years who received an inactivated influenza vaccine. The sample here was PBMCs from blood, taken 11 to 12 days after vaccination. CDR3 sequence (DNA): TGTGCCAGCAGTTTAGTCGGGGGAGGGGGCACTGAAGCTTTCTTT. Translating gives CASSLVGGGGTEAFF. Supplemented by reference TRBV28 and TRBJ1-1, the full variable domain reads DVKVTQSSRYLVKRTGEKVFLECVQDMDHENMFWYRQDPGLGLRLIYFSYDVKMKEKGDIPEGYSVSREKKERFSLILESASTNQTSMYLCASSLVGGGGTEAFFGQGTRLTVV.